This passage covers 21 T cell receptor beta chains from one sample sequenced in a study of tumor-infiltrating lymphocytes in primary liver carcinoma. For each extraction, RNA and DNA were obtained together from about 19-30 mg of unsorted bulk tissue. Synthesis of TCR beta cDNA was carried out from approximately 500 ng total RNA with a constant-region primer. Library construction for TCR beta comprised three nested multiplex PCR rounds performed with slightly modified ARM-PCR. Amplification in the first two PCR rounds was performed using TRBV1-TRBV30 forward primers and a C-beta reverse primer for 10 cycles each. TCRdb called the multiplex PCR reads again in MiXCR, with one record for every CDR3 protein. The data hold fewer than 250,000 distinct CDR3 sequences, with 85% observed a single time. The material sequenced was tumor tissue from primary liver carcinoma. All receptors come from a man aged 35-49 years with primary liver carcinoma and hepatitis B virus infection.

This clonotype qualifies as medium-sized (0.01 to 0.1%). Here the CDR3 reads CASSDIGIRLANTGELFF. As DNA, the CDR3 is TGTGCCAGCAGCGACATAGGGATTCGACTAGCCAACACCGGGGAGCTGTTTTTT. The chain uses TRBV6-2 or TRBV6-3 and TRBJ2-2; 7 bases are a match to TRBD2. The V gene's germline CDR1 is MNHEY and CDR2 SVGEGT. The trim removed 6 bases at V and 2 bases at J, leaving 15 bases unmatched. This CDR3 spans 18 amino acids.

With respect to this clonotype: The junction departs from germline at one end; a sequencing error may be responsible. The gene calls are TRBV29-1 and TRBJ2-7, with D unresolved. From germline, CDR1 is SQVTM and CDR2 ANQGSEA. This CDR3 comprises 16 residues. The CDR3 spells CSAMTSGNVTPYQQYF. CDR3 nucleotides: TGCAGCGCCATGACATCTGGGAACGTCACTCCCTACCAGCAGTACTTC.

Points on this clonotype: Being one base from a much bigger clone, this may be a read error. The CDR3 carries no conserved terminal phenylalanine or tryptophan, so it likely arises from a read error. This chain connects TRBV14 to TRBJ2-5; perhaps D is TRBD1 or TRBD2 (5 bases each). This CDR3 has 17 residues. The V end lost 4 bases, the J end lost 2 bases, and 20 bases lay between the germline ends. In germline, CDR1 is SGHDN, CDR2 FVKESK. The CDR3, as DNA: TGTGCCAGCAGCCTAGCCCGGAGAGGGGACCAGCAAGAGACCCAGTACATC. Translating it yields CASSLARRGDQQETQYI.

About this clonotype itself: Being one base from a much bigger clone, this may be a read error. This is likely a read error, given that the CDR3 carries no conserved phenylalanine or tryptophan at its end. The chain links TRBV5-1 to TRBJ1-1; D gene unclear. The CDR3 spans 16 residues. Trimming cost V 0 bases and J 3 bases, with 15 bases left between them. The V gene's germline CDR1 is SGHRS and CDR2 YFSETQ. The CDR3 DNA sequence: TGCGCCAGCAGCTTGGCCGACGGAGGCAGACACACTGAAGCTTTCGTT. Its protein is CASSLADGGRHTEAFV.

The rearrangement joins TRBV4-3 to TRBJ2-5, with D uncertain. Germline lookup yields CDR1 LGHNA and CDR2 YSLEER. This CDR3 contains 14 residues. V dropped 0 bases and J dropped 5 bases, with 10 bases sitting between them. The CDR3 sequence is CASSQEECSETQYF. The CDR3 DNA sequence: TGCGCCAGCAGCCAAGAGGAGTGCTCGGAGACCCAGTACTTC.

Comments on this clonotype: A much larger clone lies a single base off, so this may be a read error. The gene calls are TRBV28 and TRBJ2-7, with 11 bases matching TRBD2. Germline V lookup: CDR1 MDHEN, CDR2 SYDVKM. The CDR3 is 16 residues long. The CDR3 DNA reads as TGTACCAGCAGTACCACCTTAGCGGGAGGGCGGTACGAGCAGTACTTC. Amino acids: CTSSTTLAGGRYEQYF.

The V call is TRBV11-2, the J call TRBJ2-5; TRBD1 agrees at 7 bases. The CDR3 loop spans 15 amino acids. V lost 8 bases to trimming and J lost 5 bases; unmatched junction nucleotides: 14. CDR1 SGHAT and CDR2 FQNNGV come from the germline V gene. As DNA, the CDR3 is TGTGCCAGCGGCCGTTGGACAGGTCCCGCGGAGACCCAGTACTTC. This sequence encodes CASGRWTGPAETQYF.

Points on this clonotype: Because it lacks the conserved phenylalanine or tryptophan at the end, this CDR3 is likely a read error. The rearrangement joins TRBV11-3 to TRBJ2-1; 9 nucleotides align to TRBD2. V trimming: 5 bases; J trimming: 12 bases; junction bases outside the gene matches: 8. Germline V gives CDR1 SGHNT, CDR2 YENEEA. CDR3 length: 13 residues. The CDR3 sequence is CASSVLAGAGQFI. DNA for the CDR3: TGTGCCAGCAGCGTGTTAGCGGGAGCCGGGCAGTTCATC.

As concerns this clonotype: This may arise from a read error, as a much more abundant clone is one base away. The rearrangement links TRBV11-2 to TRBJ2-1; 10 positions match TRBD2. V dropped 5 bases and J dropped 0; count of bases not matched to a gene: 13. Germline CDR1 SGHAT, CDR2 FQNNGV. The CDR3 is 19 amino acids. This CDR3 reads CASSPRWTSGSSSYNEQFF. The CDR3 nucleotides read TGTGCCAGCAGCCCTCGATGGACTAGCGGCTCTAGCTCCTACAATGAGCAGTTCTTC. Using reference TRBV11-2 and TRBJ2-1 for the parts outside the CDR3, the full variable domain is EAGVAQSPRYKIIEKRQSVAFWCNPISGHATLYWYQQILGQGPKLLIQFQNNGVVDDSQLPKDRFSAERLKGVDSTLKIQPAKLEDSAVYLCASSPRWTSGSSSYNEQFFGPGTRLTVL.

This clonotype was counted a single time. The CDR3 spells CSVITGATEAFF. Here the CDR3 DNA reads TGCAGCGTAATAACGGGGGCCACTGAAGCTTTCTTT. The genes are TRBV29-1 and TRBJ1-1; D possibly corresponds to TRBD1 (6 bases). The CDR3 loop spans 12 amino acids. Trimming took off 6 bases at V and 4 bases at J, with 12 bases between the two ends. Germline V gene sequence: CDR1 SQVTM, CDR2 ANQGSEA.

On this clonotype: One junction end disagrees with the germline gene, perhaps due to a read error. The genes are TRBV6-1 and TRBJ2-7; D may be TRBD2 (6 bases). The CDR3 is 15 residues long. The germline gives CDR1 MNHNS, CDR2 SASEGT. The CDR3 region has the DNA TGTGCCAACAGCGAAAACGTCGGGGGTACCTACGATCAGTACTTC. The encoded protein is CANSENVGGTYDQYF.

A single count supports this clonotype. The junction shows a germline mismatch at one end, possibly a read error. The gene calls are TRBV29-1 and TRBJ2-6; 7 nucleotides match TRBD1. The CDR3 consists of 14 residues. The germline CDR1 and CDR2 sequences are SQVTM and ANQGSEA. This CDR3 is CSFVTGAGTNVLTF. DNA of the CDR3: TGCAGCTTCGTCACAGGGGCTGGGACCAACGTCCTGACTTTC.

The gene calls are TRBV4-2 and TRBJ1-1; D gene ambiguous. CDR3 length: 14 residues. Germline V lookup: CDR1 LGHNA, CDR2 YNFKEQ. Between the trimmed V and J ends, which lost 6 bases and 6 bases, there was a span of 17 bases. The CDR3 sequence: CASSTNERGAEAFF. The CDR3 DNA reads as TGTGCCAGCAGTACAAACGAGAGAGGCGCTGAAGCTTTCTTT.

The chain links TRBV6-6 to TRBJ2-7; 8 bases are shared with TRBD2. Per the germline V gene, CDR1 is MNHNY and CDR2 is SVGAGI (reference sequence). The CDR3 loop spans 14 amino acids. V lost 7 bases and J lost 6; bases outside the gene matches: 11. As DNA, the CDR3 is TGTGCCAGCATTTTAGCGGGATACCCTATCGAGCAGTACTTC. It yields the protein CASILAGYPIEQYF.

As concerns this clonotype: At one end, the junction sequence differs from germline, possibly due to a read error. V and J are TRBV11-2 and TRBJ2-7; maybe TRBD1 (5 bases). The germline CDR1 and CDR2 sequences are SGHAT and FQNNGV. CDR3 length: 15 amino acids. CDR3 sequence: CAGSLRWTWKNEQYF. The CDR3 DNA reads TGTGCCGGCAGCTTACGATGGACATGGAAAAACGAGCAGTACTTC. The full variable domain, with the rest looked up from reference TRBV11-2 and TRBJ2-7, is EAGVAQSPRYKIIEKRQSVAFWCNPISGHATLYWYQQILGQGPKLLIQFQNNGVVDDSQLPKDRFSAERLKGVDSTLKIQPAKLEDSAVYLCAGSLRWTWKNEQYFGPGTRLTVT.

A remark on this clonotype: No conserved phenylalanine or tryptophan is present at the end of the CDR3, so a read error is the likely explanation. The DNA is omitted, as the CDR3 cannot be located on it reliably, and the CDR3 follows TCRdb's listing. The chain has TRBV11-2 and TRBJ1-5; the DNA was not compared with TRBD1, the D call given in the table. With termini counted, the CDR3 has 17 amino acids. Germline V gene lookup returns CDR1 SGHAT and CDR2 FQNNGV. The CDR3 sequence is CASSLVGATGSNQPQPC.

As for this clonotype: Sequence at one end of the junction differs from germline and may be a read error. Written as DNA, the CDR3 is TGCGCCAGCAGCTCTAGTGGGGGGTACAATGAGCAGTTGTTC. Encoded protein: CASSSSGGYNEQLF. This chain connects TRBV5-1 to TRBJ2-1; D is perhaps TRBD2 (6 bases). The CDR3 is 14 amino acids. Germline V gene data show CDR1 as SGHRS and CDR2 as YFSETQ.

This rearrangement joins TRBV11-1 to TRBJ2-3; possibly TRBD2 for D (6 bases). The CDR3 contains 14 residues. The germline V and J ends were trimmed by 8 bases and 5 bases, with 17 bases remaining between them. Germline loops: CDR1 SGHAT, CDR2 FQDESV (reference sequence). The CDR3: CASGIWGEKDTQYF. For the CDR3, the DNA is TGTGCCAGCGGCATTTGGGGGGAGAAAGATACGCAGTATTTT. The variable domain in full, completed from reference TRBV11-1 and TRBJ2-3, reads EAEVAQSPRYKITEKSQAVAFWCDPISGHATLYWYRQILGQGPELLVQFQDESVVDDSQLPKDRFSAERLKGVDSTLKIQPAELGDSAMYLCASGIWGEKDTQYFGPGTRLTVL.

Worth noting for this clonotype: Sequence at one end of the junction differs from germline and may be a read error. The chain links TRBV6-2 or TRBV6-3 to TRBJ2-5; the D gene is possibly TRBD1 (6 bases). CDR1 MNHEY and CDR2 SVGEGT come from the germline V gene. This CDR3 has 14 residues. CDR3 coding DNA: TGTGCCATCAGTTCACGGACAGTTATGGAGACCCAGTATTTC. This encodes CAISSRTVMETQYF.

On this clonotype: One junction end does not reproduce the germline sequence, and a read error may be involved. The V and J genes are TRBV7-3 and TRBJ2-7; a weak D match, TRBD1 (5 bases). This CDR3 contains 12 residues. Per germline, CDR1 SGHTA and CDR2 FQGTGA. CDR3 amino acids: CASNFRVHEQCF. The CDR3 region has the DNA TGTGCCAGCAACTTCAGGGTCCACGAGCAGTGCTTC.

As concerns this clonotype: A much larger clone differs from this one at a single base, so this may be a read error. The CDR3 loop reads CASRPGTSGRAFLEQYF. The CDR3 DNA is TGTGCCAGCAGACCCGGGACTAGCGGGAGGGCCTTTCTCGAGCAGTACTTC. The gene calls are TRBV28 and TRBJ2-7; 16 bases are a match to TRBD2. Germline-derived CDR1 and CDR2 are MDHEN and SYDVKM. J was trimmed by 6 bases and V by 6 bases; bases with no gene match: 11. The CDR3 spans 17 residues.